Here is one T cell receptor (beta chain) with its context. Germline assignment: CDR1 MNHNS and CDR2 SASEGT. V was clipped by 5 bases and J by 2 bases; unmatched bases: 14. The length of the CDR3 is 17 residues. The data were obtained in a study of blood T cell repertoires in COVID-19. Looking at the study overall: The cDNA or gDNA used as material had been derived from T cells, B-cell-depleted T cells, or PBMCs.

Libraries were prepared by immunoSEQ multiplex PCR; TCRdb keeps only in-frame clonotypes and omits some of them. The table has a few hundred thousand clones, 80% to 85% seen once; the top ten hold 5% to 5.5%. V usage is TRBV6-1 and J usage is TRBJ2-5, with 7 bases fitting TRBD1. The sequence derives from a woman in her 50s who had recovered from COVID-19. The sequenced material came from PBMCs or T cells enriched from blood (not recorded which). The CDR3 loop is CASSKDPRTGVQETQYF. CDR3 nucleotides: TGTGCCAGCAGTAAAGACCCCCGGACAGGCGTGCAAGAGACCCAGTACTTC.